Each of the 20 T cell receptor beta chains below was sequenced from the same sample in a study of T cell responses to AZD1222 COVID-19 vaccine. Sequenced by immunoSEQ multiplex PCR; TCRdb stores in-frame clones only, minus some. Seen here are around 180,000 clones, 85% to 95% observed once, and the top ten hold about 10%. This specimen was peripheral blood, taken on day 0 of AZD1222 vaccination. The origin of the receptors is an adult in good health.

The rearrangement joins TRBV7-6 to TRBJ2-7, with TRBD2 as a possible D gene (5 bases). The CDR3 loop spans 12 amino acids. Trimming pared 5 bases from V and 4 bases from J, leaving 9 bases between. Germline V gives CDR1 SGHVS, CDR2 FNYEAQ. CDR3 sequence: CASSPGFYEQYF. DNA for the CDR3: TGTGCCAGCAGCCCGGGATTTTACGAGCAGTACTTC.

V is TRBV25-1 and J is TRBJ1-5; 8 nucleotides match TRBD1. Germline values: CDR1 MGHDK, CDR2 SYGVNS. This CDR3 has 14 residues. V lost 4 bases to trimming and J lost 6 bases; unmatched junction nucleotides: 5. The CDR3 spells CASSGNRGGQPQHF. In DNA, the CDR3 is TGTGCCAGCAGTGGAAACAGGGGGGGTCAGCCCCAGCATTTT.

In the case of this clone: At one end, the junction sequence differs from germline, possibly due to a read error. The rearrangement links TRBV7-7 to TRBJ1-2; D remains unclear. Looked up from germline, CDR1 is SSHAT and CDR2 is FNYEAQ (reference sequence). CDR3 length equals 12 residues. In DNA form, the CDR3 reads TGTGCTAGCAGCTCAGCAGGCCGCGGCTACACCTTC. This gives the protein CASSSAGRGYTF.

The rearrangement joins TRBV3-1 (or the pseudogene TRBV3-2) to TRBJ2-1; 9 bases line up with TRBD2. J was trimmed by 4 bases and V by 4 bases; bases with no gene match: 5. CDR1 is LGHDT, CDR2 YNNKEL, per germline (reference sequence). The CDR3 has 15 amino acids. The DNA for the CDR3 is TGTGCCAGCAGCCCTAGGACTAGCGTTTACAATGAGCAGTTCTTC. Residues: CASSPRTSVYNEQFF.

This chain uses TRBV15 with TRBJ1-6, with D perhaps matching TRBD1 (5 bases). CDR1 LNHNV and CDR2 YYDKDF come from the germline V gene (reference sequence). Between the trimmed V and J ends, which lost 0 bases and 10 bases, there was a span of 16 bases. The CDR3 covers 16 residues. CDR3 sequence: CATSRDRGRVGSPLHF. The CDR3 bases are TGTGCCACCAGCAGAGATCGGGGGAGGGTAGGCTCACCCCTCCACTTT.

The V and J genes are TRBV19 and TRBJ2-1, with D possibly matching TRBD2 (6 bases). This CDR3 is 16 amino acids long. The V gene's germline CDR1 is LNHDA and CDR2 SQIVND (reference sequence). Trimming took 6 bases from V and 4 from J, leaving 19 bases between them. The CDR3 nucleotides are TGTGCCAGTAGCACCCCCGGGACTCCGAAATACAATGAGCAGTTCTTC. Amino acid sequence: CASSTPGTPKYNEQFF.

The count of this clone is one. The rearrangement uses TRBV28 and TRBJ1-1; D gene ambiguous. V gave up 1 base and J gave up 2 bases, with 8 bases separating them. Germline V gene data show CDR1 as MDHEN and CDR2 as SYDVKM. CDR3 length: 14 amino acids. DNA of the CDR3: TGTGCCAGCAGTTTATTGCCGGGAAACACTGAAGCTTTCTTT. Its protein is CASSLLPGNTEAFF.

This clone was seen only once. V gene TRBV30 combines with J gene TRBJ1-3; tentative D call: TRBD1 (5 bases). Trimming stripped 5 bases from V and 8 bases from J, with 10 bases between. CDR1 and CDR2 (germline): GTSNPN, SVGIG (reference sequence). The CDR3 loop spans 11 amino acids. The CDR3 region has the DNA TGTGCCTGGGGGGCCGGGGACACCATATATTTT. This translates into CAWGAGDTIYF.

This rearrangement joins TRBV7-8 to TRBJ1-4; D is ambiguous. This CDR3 region has 14 residues. V lost 5 bases to trimming and J lost 5 bases, with 12 bases between them. CDR1 and CDR2 from the germline V gene are SGHVS and FQNEAQ. The CDR3 loop reads CASSRNWKNEKLFF. For the CDR3, the DNA is TGTGCCAGCAGCCGAAACTGGAAGAATGAAAAACTGTTTTTT.

This clone was counted only a few times. Other nucleotide sequences in the sample specify the same CDR3. This rearrangement joins TRBV6-1 to TRBJ2-1, with D possibly matching TRBD1 (6 bases). The CDR3 sequence is 15 residues long. The germline V gene has CDR1 MNHNS and CDR2 SASEGT. The ends were cut back, 2 bases at V and 6 bases at J, with 14 bases in the middle. CDR3 protein: CASSEHGEGGNEQFF. The CDR3 DNA reads as TGTGCCAGCAGTGAACACGGGGAAGGGGGCAATGAGCAGTTCTTC.

The chain carries TRBV6-5 and TRBJ2-5; unclear D gene. Trimming left V 2 bases short and J 0 bases short, with 7 bases between. The CDR3 has 14 residues. Germline lookup yields CDR1 MNHEY and CDR2 SVGAGI. The CDR3 DNA follows: TGTGCCAGCAGTTACGAACGCGACCAAGAGACCCAGTACTTC. This translates into CASSYERDQETQYF.

This clone was recorded only once. The V call is TRBV24-1, the J call TRBJ2-1; 7 nucleotides align to TRBD2. V lost 4 bases, J lost 0 bases, and 5 bases stayed unmatched. Germline values: CDR1 KGHDR, CDR2 SFDVKD. The CDR3 sequence is 16 residues long. The CDR3 region has the DNA TGTGCCACCAGTGAGGGGGAGGGTGACTCCTACAATGAGCAGTTCTTC. Its translation is CATSEGEGDSYNEQFF.

A note on this clone: In the same sample, other DNA sequences code for this CDR3. This chain connects TRBV2 to TRBJ1-3, with D unresolved. Trimming stripped 6 bases from V and 1 base from J, with 4 bases between. Germline CDR1 reads SNHLY; CDR2 reads FYNNEI. This CDR3 is built from 12 residues. The DNA for the CDR3 is TGTGCCAGCAGGGCTTCTGGAAACACCATATATTTT. Its translation is CASRASGNTIYF.

The count of this clone is one. V usage is TRBV10-2 and J usage is TRBJ1-5; no reliable D call. The CDR3 sequence is 15 residues long. V lost 3 bases to trimming and J lost 1 base, with 10 bases between them. Germline V lookup: CDR1 WSHSY, CDR2 SAAADI. CDR3 loop: CASSDSGRSNQPQHF. CDR3 in DNA: TGCGCCAGCAGTGACTCGGGGAGGAGCAATCAGCCCCAGCATTTT.

This rearrangement joins TRBV29-1 to TRBJ1-2; 11 bases align to TRBD1. Germline CDR1 and CDR2: SQVTM and ANQGSEA. The CDR3 covers 15 residues. Trimming cost V 7 bases and J 5 bases; bases outside gene matches: 12. CDR3 nucleotides: TGCAGCGCGGGACAGGGGGAGGCGGCGGGATATGGCTACACCTTC. It translates to CSAGQGEAAGYGYTF.

This rearrangement joins TRBV4-3 to TRBJ2-2; possibly TRBD1 or TRBD2 for D (5 bases each). The V end was cut by 4 bases, the J end by 7 bases, with 19 bases between. The germline V gene has CDR1 LGHNA and CDR2 YSLEER. The CDR3 totals 16 residues. CDR3 DNA sequence: TGCGCCAGCAGCCGTTTCGCGCGAGGGGTGGGCGGGGAGCTGTTTTTT. This sequence encodes CASSRFARGVGGELFF.

V gene TRBV11-1 combines with J gene TRBJ1-6; D remains ambiguous. The V gene's germline CDR1 is SGHAT and CDR2 FQDESV (reference sequence). CDR3 length: 12 residues. Trimming took off 6 bases at V and 9 bases at J, with 9 bases between the two ends. CDR3 sequence (DNA): TGTGCCAGCAGTCGGGAAGGTTCACCCCTCCACTTT. This encodes CASSREGSPLHF. The variable domain in full, completed from reference TRBV11-1 and TRBJ1-6, reads EAEVAQSPRYKITEKSQAVAFWCDPISGHATLYWYRQILGQGPELLVQFQDESVVDDSQLPKDRFSAERLKGVDSTLKIQPAELGDSAMYLCASSREGSPLHFGNGTRLTVT.

This sequence joins TRBV4-1 and TRBJ1-3; D is unclear. CDR1 and CDR2 from the germline V gene are MGHRA and YSYEKL. There are 17 residues in the CDR3. With 1 base removed from V and 0 bases from J, the gap between germline ends came to 13 bases. CDR3 coding DNA: TGCGCCAGCAGCCAAGGAGACGGCCGGGGCTCTGGAAACACCATATATTTT. Encoded protein: CASSQGDGRGSGNTIYF.

The chain employs TRBV5-5 and TRBJ1-1; the D is unclear. V was trimmed by 0 bases and J by 4 bases, leaving 7 bases between them. Germline loops: CDR1 SGHKS, CDR2 YYEKEE (reference sequence). This CDR3 comprises 13 residues. The DNA of the CDR3 is TGTGCCAGCAGCTTGGGCTGGGGCACTGAAGCTTTCTTT. Protein product: CASSLGWGTEAFF.

The rearrangement links TRBV18 to TRBJ1-1; perhaps TRBD1 as D (5 bases). V was cut by 6 bases and J by 1 base, with 15 bases left in between. Germline values: CDR1 KGHSH, CDR2 LQKENI. The CDR3 consists of 15 residues. In nucleotides, the CDR3 is TGTGCCAGCTCGAAAAACCGGGACCCGAACACTGAAGCTTTCTTT. As protein: CASSKNRDPNTEAFF. The full variable domain, with the rest looked up from reference TRBV18 and TRBJ1-1, is NAGVMQNPRHLVRRRGQEARLRCSPMKGHSHVYWYRQLPEEGLKFMVYLQKENIIDESGMPKERFSAEFPKEGPSILRIQQVVRGDSAAYFCASSKNRDPNTEAFFGQGTRLTVV.